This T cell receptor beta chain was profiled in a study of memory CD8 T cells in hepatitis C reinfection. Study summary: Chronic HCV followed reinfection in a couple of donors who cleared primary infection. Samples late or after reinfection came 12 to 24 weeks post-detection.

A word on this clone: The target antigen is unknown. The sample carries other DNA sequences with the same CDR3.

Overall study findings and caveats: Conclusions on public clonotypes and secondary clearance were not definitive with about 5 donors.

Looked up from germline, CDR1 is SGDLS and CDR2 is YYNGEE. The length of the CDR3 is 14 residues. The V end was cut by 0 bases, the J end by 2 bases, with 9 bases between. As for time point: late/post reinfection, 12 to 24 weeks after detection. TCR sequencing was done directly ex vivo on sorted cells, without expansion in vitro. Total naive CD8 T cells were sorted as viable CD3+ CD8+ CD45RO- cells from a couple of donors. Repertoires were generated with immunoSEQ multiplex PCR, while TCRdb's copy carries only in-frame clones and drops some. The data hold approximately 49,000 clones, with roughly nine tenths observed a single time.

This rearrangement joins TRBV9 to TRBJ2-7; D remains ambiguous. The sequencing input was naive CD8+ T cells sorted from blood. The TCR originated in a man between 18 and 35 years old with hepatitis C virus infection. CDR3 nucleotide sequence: TGTGCCAGCAGCGTAGGCGGCGGCACCTACGAGCAGTACTTC. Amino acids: CASSVGGGTYEQYF.